The 23 T cell receptor beta chains listed next were all sequenced from one sample in a study of blood T cell repertoires in COVID-19. Generated by immunoSEQ multiplex PCR, the TCRdb table keeps only in-frame clones and is missing some. The sample lists over 15,000 clones; 82% were seen once. The specimen was peripheral blood. All receptors derive from a human donor in a cohort sampled during active COVID-19.

V usage is TRBV4-2 and J usage is TRBJ2-5; TRBD1 matches at 8 bases. Trimming took 5 bases from V and 5 from J; bases not matched to a gene: 19. CDR1 is LGHNA and CDR2 is YNFKEQ in the germline V gene. The CDR3 contains 18 residues. CDR3 sequence (DNA): TGTGCCAGCAGCTCAAACAACCACTCAGGGGGCGGAGAGGAGACCCAGTACTTC. Residues: CASSSNNHSGGGEETQYF.

In its sample, this clone was seen once. This rearrangement joins TRBV4-3 to TRBJ2-1, with 8 bases matching TRBD2. Per germline, CDR1 LGHNA and CDR2 YSLEER. V was clipped by 0 bases and J by 8 bases; unmatched bases: 6. This CDR3 is 15 amino acids long. CDR3 sequence: CASSQESGRLHEQFF. CDR3 in DNA: TGCGCCAGCAGCCAAGAGAGCGGGAGACTACATGAGCAGTTCTTC.

The CDR3 DNA is TGTGCCAGTAGTATAGGACTAGCGGGAGGCATTGAGCAGTTCTTC. Translating it yields CASSIGLAGGIEQFF. This rearrangement joins TRBV19 to TRBJ2-1, with 13 bases that match TRBD2. Germline assignment: CDR1 LNHDA and CDR2 SQIVND (reference sequence). Trimming at V came to 1 base and at J to 9 bases, leaving 3 bases not matched to a gene. The CDR3 length is 15 residues.

V and J are TRBV29-1 and TRBJ1-2; 8 nucleotides line up with TRBD1. Germline V CDR1 and CDR2: SQVTM, ANQGSEA. Losses at the gene ends were 4 bases for V and 8 bases for J; bases not matched to a gene: 9. The CDR3 is made up of 13 amino acids. The CDR3 DNA reads as TGCAGCGTTGCCCCGACAGGGGTGGAGGGCTACACCTTC. Its translation: CSVAPTGVEGYTF. Full variable domain (remainder filled in from reference TRBV29-1 and TRBJ1-2): SAVISQKPSRDICQRGTSLTIQCQVDSQVTMMFWYRQQPGQSLTLIATANQGSEATYESGFVIDKFPISRPNLTFSTLTVSNMSPEDSSIYLCSVAPTGVEGYTFGSGTRLTVV.

This chain uses TRBV7-3 with TRBJ2-1; D remains unclear. Trimming removed 1 base from V and 0 bases from J, with 13 bases in between. CDR1 SGHTA and CDR2 FQGTGA come from the germline V gene. The CDR3 extends over 17 amino acids. CDR3 coding DNA: TGTGCCAGCAGCTTAATCTCCTATCGGAGCTCCTACAATGAGCAGTTCTTC. Its protein product is CASSLISYRSSYNEQFF.

The V gene is TRBV6-5, the J gene TRBJ2-3; D possibly corresponds to TRBD1 (6 bases). V lost 6 bases and J 11 bases, leaving 18 bases between the germline ends. Germline CDR1 is MNHEY and CDR2 is SVGAGI. The CDR3 is made up of 13 amino acids. CDR3 loop: CASSSGQISLQYF. The CDR3 DNA sequence: TGTGCCAGCAGCTCCGGACAGATAAGTCTGCAGTATTTT.

This chain joins TRBV7-2 and TRBJ2-7, with D perhaps matching TRBD2 (5 bases). Germline V gives CDR1 SGHTA, CDR2 FQGNSA. V shed 5 bases and J shed 0 bases, with 17 bases lying between them. The CDR3 has 16 amino acids. CDR3 sequence: CASSAPRGKSSYEQYF. The CDR3 DNA is TGTGCCAGCAGCGCCCCCCGGGGAAAGAGCTCCTACGAGCAGTACTTC.

V and J are TRBV19 and TRBJ2-2; 7 bases match TRBD2. The CDR3 has 16 amino acids. Germline-derived CDR1 and CDR2 are LNHDA and SQIVND (reference sequence). The trim removed 6 bases at V and 5 bases at J, leaving 12 bases unmatched. The CDR3 nucleotides read TGTGCCAGTAGCCCGCCGACGGGAGGAAGTACCGGGGAGCTGTTTTTT. Translated: CASSPPTGGSTGELFF. Full variable domain (remainder filled in from reference TRBV19 and TRBJ2-2): DGGITQSPKYLFRKEGQNVTLSCEQNLNHDAMYWYRQDPGQGLRLIYYSQIVNDFQKGDIAEGYSVSREKKESFPLTVTSAQKNPTAFYLCASSPPTGGSTGELFFGEGSRLTVL.

This rearrangement joins TRBV27 to TRBJ1-1; TRBD1 matches 7 bases. Germline CDR1 MNHEY, CDR2 SMNVEV (reference sequence). The V gene end was trimmed by 8 bases and the J gene end by 5 bases; junction bases not matched to a gene: 14. This CDR3 region has 15 residues. The CDR3 loop reads CASVTPRGLGTEAFF. CDR3 DNA: TGTGCCAGCGTTACTCCGAGGGGGCTAGGGACTGAAGCTTTCTTT.

The chain combines TRBV2 with TRBJ2-3; D perhaps matches TRBD2 (5 bases). Germline values: CDR1 SNHLY, CDR2 FYNNEI. CDR3 length: 14 residues. V lost 6 bases and J 4 bases, leaving 14 bases between the germline ends. The CDR3 bases are TGTGCCAGCAGCGTAGGGAGTCTTCCAGATACGCAGTATTTT. Translated: CASSVGSLPDTQYF.

This clone was recorded only once. The chain combines TRBV30 with TRBJ1-1; D may be TRBD1 (6 bases). The CDR3 runs to 16 residues. CDR1 GTSNPN and CDR2 SVGIG come from the germline V gene (reference sequence). V was shortened by 2 bases and J by 1 base, with 17 bases between the two germline ends. In DNA, the CDR3 is TGTGCCTGGAGTCCGCCTCTGACAGGAAGGAACACTGAAGCTTTCTTT. Translating gives CAWSPPLTGRNTEAFF.

The table lists this clone with a count of one. V and J are TRBV7-2 and TRBJ1-6; the D gene is possibly TRBD1 (6 bases). CDR1 is SGHTA and CDR2 is FQGNSA in the germline V gene. CDR3 size: 14 residues. Trimming took off 5 bases at V and 7 bases at J, with 12 bases between the two ends. This chain's CDR3 is CASSPQGQNSPLHF. The CDR3 region has the DNA TGTGCCAGCAGCCCCCAGGGGCAGAATTCACCCCTCCACTTT.

The V gene is TRBV12-5, the J gene TRBJ2-7; 8 bases agree with TRBD2. V lost 6 bases, J lost 5 bases, and 9 bases stayed unmatched. This CDR3 spans 14 amino acids. Germline CDR1 and CDR2: LGHNT and FRNRAP. The CDR3 sequence: CASGPGLGYNEQYF. In DNA, the CDR3 is TGTGCTAGTGGACCGGGACTAGGGTATAACGAGCAGTACTTC.

The genes are TRBV6-5 and TRBJ1-5; 9 nucleotides align to TRBD1. The germline CDR1 and CDR2 sequences are MNHEY and SVGAGI. The length of the CDR3 is 15 residues. V gave up 5 bases and J gave up 1 base; unmatched junction bases: 3. The CDR3 loop is CASSLGTGSNQPQHF. The CDR3, as DNA: TGTGCCAGCAGTCTAGGGACAGGGAGCAATCAGCCCCAGCATTTT.

The chain has TRBV3-1 (or the pseudogene TRBV3-2) and TRBJ2-1, with 10 bases matching TRBD2. The CDR3 covers 15 residues. CDR1 LGHDT and CDR2 YNNKEL come from the germline V gene (reference sequence). Trimming took 2 bases from V and 4 from J; bases not matched to a gene: 2. The CDR3 coding sequence is TGTGCCAGCAGCCAACTAGCGGGAGCTTACAATGAGCAGTTCTTC. Translating it yields CASSQLAGAYNEQFF.

V and J are TRBV19 and TRBJ2-1, with TRBD2 identical over 8 bases. Germline CDR1 reads LNHDA; CDR2 reads SQIVND (reference sequence). J was trimmed by 6 bases and V by 5 bases; bases with no gene match: 12. There are 16 residues in the CDR3. The CDR3 region has the DNA TGTGCCAGTAGTTCGGGGGGGATAGCGGGACTCAATGAGCAGTTCTTC. Protein: CASSSGGIAGLNEQFF.

V usage is TRBV27 and J usage is TRBJ2-2; the match to TRBD1 covers 7 bases. Germline lookup yields CDR1 MNHEY and CDR2 SMNVEV (reference sequence). Germline trimming cut 2 bases from V and 4 bases from J; bases unmatched to any gene: 4. This CDR3 spans 15 amino acids. The chain's CDR3 is CASSLRRQGTGELFF. In DNA form, the CDR3 reads TGTGCCAGCAGTTTACGTAGACAGGGCACCGGGGAGCTGTTTTTT.

The CDR3 DNA follows: TGCAGCGCCGGTGAGGCGGACTCCTACAATGAGCAGTTCTTC. The encoded protein is CSAGEADSYNEQFF. This chain uses TRBV29-1 with TRBJ2-1; D is unclear. V was clipped by 7 bases and J by 0 bases, with 13 bases between them. Germline CDR1 is SQVTM and CDR2 is ANQGSEA. The CDR3 covers 14 residues.

V gene TRBV12-5 combines with J gene TRBJ2-1, with D perhaps matching TRBD1 (6 bases). The ends were cut back, 2 bases at V and 7 bases at J, with 18 bases in the middle. There are 16 residues in the CDR3. The germline V gene encodes CDR1 LGHNT and CDR2 FRNRAP. The CDR3 sequence: CASGLNVAPRGNEQFF. CDR3 nucleotides: TGTGCTAGTGGTTTGAATGTAGCACCCAGGGGAAATGAGCAGTTCTTC.

The chain uses TRBV5-6 and TRBJ1-5; 9 bases agree with TRBD1. The CDR3 is made up of 16 amino acids. The ends lost 5 bases at V and 4 bases at J; junction bases unmatched: 10. Germline V gives CDR1 SGHDT, CDR2 YYEEEE. The CDR3 nucleotides read TGTGCCAGCAGTAAGGCCCCGGGACAGGGAAATCAGCCCCAGCATTTT. Encoded protein: CASSKAPGQGNQPQHF.

V gene TRBV25-1 combines with J gene TRBJ2-5; 9 bases align to TRBD2. J lost 4 bases, V lost 8 bases, and 20 bases had no gene match. The CDR3 loop spans 18 amino acids. The germline V gene has CDR1 MGHDK and CDR2 SYGVNS. The CDR3 DNA reads as TGTGCCAGCGGGGGAGGGACTAGCATCTCCGGCGGGGTAGAGACCCAGTACTTC. As protein: CASGGGTSISGGVETQYF.

As DNA, the CDR3 is TGTGCCAGCAGCTTCGAGTGGCGGGATGGCACAGATACGCAGTATTTT. Translation: CASSFEWRDGTDTQYF. The chain combines TRBV11-2 with TRBJ2-3; TRBD2 might be the D (6 bases). In germline, CDR1 is SGHAT, CDR2 FQNNGV. The CDR3 has 16 amino acids. Trimming cost V 3 bases and J 1 base, with 14 bases left between them.

The J gene is TRBJ2-1, the V gene TRBV24-1; 8 nucleotides line up with TRBD2. Germline values: CDR1 KGHDR, CDR2 SFDVKD. V shed 0 bases and J 5 bases; nucleotides not matched to a gene: 5. The CDR3 is 16 amino acids. For the CDR3, the DNA is TGTGCCACCAGTGATTTGGCCACTAGCGGTCACAATGAGCAGTTCTTC. Protein: CATSDLATSGHNEQFF.